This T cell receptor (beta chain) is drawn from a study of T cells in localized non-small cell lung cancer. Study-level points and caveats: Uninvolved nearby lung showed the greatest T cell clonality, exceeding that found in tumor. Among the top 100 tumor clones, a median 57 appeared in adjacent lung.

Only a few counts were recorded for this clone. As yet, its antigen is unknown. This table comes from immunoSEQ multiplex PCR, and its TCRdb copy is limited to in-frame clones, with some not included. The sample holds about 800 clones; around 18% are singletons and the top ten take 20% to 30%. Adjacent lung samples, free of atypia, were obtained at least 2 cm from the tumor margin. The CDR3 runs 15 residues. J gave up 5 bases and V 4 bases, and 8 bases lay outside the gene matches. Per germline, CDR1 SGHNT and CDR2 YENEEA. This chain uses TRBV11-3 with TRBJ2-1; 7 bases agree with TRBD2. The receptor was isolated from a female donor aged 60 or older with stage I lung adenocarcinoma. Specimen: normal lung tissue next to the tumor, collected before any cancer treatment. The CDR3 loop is CASSSPAGENNEQFF. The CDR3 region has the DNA TGTGCCAGCAGCTCCCCCGCGGGAGAGAACAATGAGCAGTTCTTC.